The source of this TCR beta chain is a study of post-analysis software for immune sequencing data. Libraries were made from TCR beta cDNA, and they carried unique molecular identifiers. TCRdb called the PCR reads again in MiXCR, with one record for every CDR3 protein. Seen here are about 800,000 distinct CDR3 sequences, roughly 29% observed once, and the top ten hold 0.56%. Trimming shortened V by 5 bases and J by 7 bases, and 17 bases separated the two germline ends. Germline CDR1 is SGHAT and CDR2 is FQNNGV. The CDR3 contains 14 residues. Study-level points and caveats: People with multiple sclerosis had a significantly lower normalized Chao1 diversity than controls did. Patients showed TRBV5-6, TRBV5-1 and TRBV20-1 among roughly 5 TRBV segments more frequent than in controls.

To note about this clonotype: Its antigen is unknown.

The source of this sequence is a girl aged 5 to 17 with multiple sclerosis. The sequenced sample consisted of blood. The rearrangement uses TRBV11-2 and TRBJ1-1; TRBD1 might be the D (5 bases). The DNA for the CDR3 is TGTGCCAGCAGCACGGGACCCGGAAGGGGTGAAGCTTTCTTT. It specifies CASSTGPGRGEAFF.